This T cell receptor beta chain was recovered during a study of T cells in Graves' hyperthyroidism and ophthalmopathy. General observations from the study: Separation of ophthalmopathy from stable hyperthyroidism was achieved by a 13 V-J model. Among thyroid clonotypes expanded above 0.001, most also appeared in blood.

Template material for amplifying TCR beta CDR3 regions consisted of RNA transcripts. The TCR CDR3 was amplified in a first-round RT-PCR using the HTBI primer set. TCRdb analysed the multiplex PCR reads with MiXCR anew, one entry per CDR3 protein. The sample holds approximately 530,000 distinct CDR3 sequences, around 20% seen once. Points on this clonotype: Its antigen is unidentified.

Diagnoses were established using clinical symptoms, serum thyroxine and TRAb, thyroid ultrasound and orbital computed tomography. Germline loops: CDR1 SGDLS, CDR2 YYNGEE. This CDR3 has 14 amino acids. V lost 3 bases and J lost 5; bases outside the gene matches: 5. The specimen sequenced was blood. V is TRBV9 and J is TRBJ2-7; 10 nucleotides align to TRBD1. This TCR was sampled from a man in his forties with Graves' ophthalmopathy. The CDR3 DNA follows: TGTGCCAGCAGCGCTGGGGACAGGGGCCACGAGCAGTACTTC. Translated: CASSAGDRGHEQYF.